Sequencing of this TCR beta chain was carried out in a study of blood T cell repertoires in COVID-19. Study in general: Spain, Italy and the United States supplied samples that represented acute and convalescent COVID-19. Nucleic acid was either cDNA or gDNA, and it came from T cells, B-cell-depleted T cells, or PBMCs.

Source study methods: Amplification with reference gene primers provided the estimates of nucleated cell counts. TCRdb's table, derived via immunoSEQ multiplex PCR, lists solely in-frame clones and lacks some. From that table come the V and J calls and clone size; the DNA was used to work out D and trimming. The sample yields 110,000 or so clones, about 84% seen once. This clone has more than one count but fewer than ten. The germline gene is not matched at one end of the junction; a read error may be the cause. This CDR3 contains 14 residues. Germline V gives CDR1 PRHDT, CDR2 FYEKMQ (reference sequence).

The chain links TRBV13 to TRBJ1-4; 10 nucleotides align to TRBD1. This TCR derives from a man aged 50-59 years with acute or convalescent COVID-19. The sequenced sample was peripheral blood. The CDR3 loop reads CASRSDRGNEKLFF. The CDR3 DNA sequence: TGTGCCAGCAGATCGGACAGGGGGAATGAGAAACTGTTTTTT.